The next 5 T cell receptor beta chains were all read from a single sample in a study of cytomegalovirus exposure and HLA in healthy donors. The assay was immunoSEQ multiplex PCR, and TCRdb's table has in-frame clones only and misses some. The sample lists about 110,000 clones, around 95% seen once, with roughly 0.66% in the top ten. The sample comprised PBMCs. Receptors originate from a woman under 30 in good health and CMV-seronegative.

The chain links TRBV7-3 to TRBJ2-7; no definite D call. Germline loops: CDR1 SGHTA, CDR2 FQGTGA. This CDR3 is 13 amino acids long. The V gene lost 4 bases and the J gene lost 0 bases, with 7 bases spanning the gap. The CDR3 DNA is TGTGCCAGCAGCTATGGCAACTCCTACGAGCAGTACTTC. Translating it yields CASSYGNSYEQYF.

The J gene is TRBJ1-6, the V gene TRBV9; TRBD1 is a possible D gene (5 bases). Germline V lookup: CDR1 SGDLS, CDR2 YYNGEE. The CDR3 contains 15 residues. With 2 bases removed from V and 3 bases from J, the gap between germline ends came to 9 bases. In nucleotides, the CDR3 is TGTGCCAGCAGCGTCCAGGGCCTCTATAATTCACCCCTCCACTTT. This gives the protein CASSVQGLYNSPLHF.

The chain employs TRBV7-9 and TRBJ1-5; no clear D gene. The CDR3 loop spans 15 amino acids. Germline loops: CDR1 SEHNR, CDR2 FQNEAQ (reference sequence). The V end was cut by 1 base, the J end by 0 bases, with 7 bases between. In DNA, the CDR3 is TGTGCCAGCAGCTTAGATGAGGTTAGCAATCAGCCCCAGCATTTT. Protein: CASSLDEVSNQPQHF. Full variable domain (missing parts from reference TRBV7-9 and TRBJ1-5): DTGVSQNPRHKITKRGQNVTFRCDPISEHNRLYWYRQTLGQGPEFLTYFQNEAQLEKSRLLSDRFSAERPKGSFSTLEIQRTEQGDSAMYLCASSLDEVSNQPQHFGDGTRLSIL.

The chain links TRBV6-1 to TRBJ2-3; TRBD1 matches 8 bases. The germline CDR1 and CDR2 sequences are MNHNS and SASEGT. With 2 bases clipped from V and 5 bases from J, the junction kept 6 bases outside the gene matches. CDR3 size: 15 residues. The CDR3 nucleotides read TGTGCCAGCAGTGAACAGGGGGCTTTGGTAGATACGCAGTATTTT. This translates into CASSEQGALVDTQYF.

The rearrangement joins TRBV4-1 to TRBJ1-3; D is uncertain. V gave up 1 base and J gave up 0 bases, with 7 bases separating them. Germline V lookup: CDR1 MGHRA, CDR2 YSYEKL. The CDR3 has 15 amino acids. The CDR3 DNA follows: TGCGCCAGCAGCCAAGCAGGCAGCTCTGGAAACACCATATATTTT. The encoded protein is CASSQAGSSGNTIYF.